The clone carrying this T cell receptor (beta chain) was observed once. Its specificity is unknown. These data originate in a study of T cell responses to AZD1222 COVID-19 vaccine. General study results and limits: The CD4 TCRs associated with vaccination extended across spike and predominated at 160-218 and 743-854. At study baseline, merely more than 5 AZD1222 recipients were seropositive. Close to half of all spike-specific TCRs reportedly target regions of the variants that are unmutated.

Method: immunoSEQ multiplex PCR; TCRdb's copy keeps in-frame clones and lacks some. The repertoire includes tens of thousands of clones, under 95% of them detected once, and around 2.8% sits in the top ten. Trimming stripped 0 bases from V and 0 bases from J, with 10 bases between. CDR1 and CDR2 (germline): SGHRS, YFSETQ. The CDR3 is 16 residues long. The genes are TRBV5-1 and TRBJ1-5; D gene unclear. Material: peripheral blood, obtained on day 0 of AZD1222 vaccination. The clonotype comes from an adult in good health. CDR3 nucleotides: TGCGCCAGCAGCTTGGCGGCAGTGTATAGCAATCAGCCCCAGCATTTT. Protein: CASSLAAVYSNQPQHF. Supplemented by reference TRBV5-1 and TRBJ1-5, the full variable domain reads KAGVTQTPRYLIKTRGQQVTLSCSPISGHRSVSWYQQTPGQGLQFLFEYFSETQRNKGNFPGRFSGRQFSNSRSEMNVSTLELGDSALYLCASSLAAVYSNQPQHFGDGTRLSIL.